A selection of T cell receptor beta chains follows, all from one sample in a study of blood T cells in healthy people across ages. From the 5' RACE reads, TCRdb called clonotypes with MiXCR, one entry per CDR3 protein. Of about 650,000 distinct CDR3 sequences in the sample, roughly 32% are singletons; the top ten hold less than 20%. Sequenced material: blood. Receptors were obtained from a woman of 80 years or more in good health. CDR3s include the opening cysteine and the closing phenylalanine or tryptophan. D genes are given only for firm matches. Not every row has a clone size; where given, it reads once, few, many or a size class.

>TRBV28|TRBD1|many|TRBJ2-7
CASSSAGTGAVPYEQYF
TGTGCCAGCAGCTCGGCTGGAACAGGGGCCGTACCCTACGAGCAGTACTTC
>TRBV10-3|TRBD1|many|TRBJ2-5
CAISGGQGGETQYF
TGTGCCATCAGTGGGGGACAGGGTGGCGAGACCCAGTACTTC
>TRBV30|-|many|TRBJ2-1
CAWRGGGGEQFF
TGTGCCTGGAGGGGTGGGGGCGGTGAGCAGTTCTTC
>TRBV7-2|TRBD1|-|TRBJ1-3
CASSLDRGAGNTIYF
TGTGCCAGCAGCTTGGACAGGGGGGCGGGAAACACCATATATTTT
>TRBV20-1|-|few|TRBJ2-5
CSASMASETQYF
TGCAGTGCTAGCATGGCCTCAGAGACCCAGTACTTC
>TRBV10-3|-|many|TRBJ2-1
CAISESGSPGRYNEQFF
TGTGCCATCAGTGAGTCCGGCTCCCCGGGGCGATACAATGAGCAGTTCTTC
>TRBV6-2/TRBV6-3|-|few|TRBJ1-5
CASSYGPRGGNAQPQHF
TGTGCCAGCAGTTACGGGCCTCGGGGAGGTAACGCTCAGCCCCAGCATTTT
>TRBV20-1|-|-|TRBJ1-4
CSATDPATNEKLFF
TGCAGTGCCACGGACCCAGCAACTAATGAAAAACTGTTTTTT
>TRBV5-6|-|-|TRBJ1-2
CASSLPAGAAFFGQGNYGYTF
-
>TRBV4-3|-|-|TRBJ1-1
CASSQEVQRNTEAFF
TGCGCCAGCAGCCAAGAAGTACAAAGAAACACTGAAGCTTTCTTT
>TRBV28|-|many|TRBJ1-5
CASSLTARVDNQPQHF
TGTGCCAGCAGTTTAACGGCCAGGGTAGATAATCAGCCCCAGCATTTT
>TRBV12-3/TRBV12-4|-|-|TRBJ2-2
CASSRARTGELFF
TGTGCCAGCAGTCGAGCCCGCACCGGGGAGCTGTTTTTT
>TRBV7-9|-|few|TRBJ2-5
CASSYPGEF
TGTGCCAGCAGCTATCCCGGGGAGTTC
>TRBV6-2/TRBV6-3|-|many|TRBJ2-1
CASSQWGTEQFF
TGTGCCAGCAGTCAGTGGGGGACTGAGCAGTTCTTC
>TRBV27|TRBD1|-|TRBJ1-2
CASRSLDRGGGYTF
TGTGCCAGCAGATCTTTGGACAGGGGGGGTGGCTACACCTTC
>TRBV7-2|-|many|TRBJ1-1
CASSLWRSMNTEAFF
TGTGCCAGCAGCTTATGGAGGTCCATGAACACTGAAGCTTTCTTT
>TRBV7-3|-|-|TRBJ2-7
CASSPEGPYEQYF
TGTGCCAGCAGCCCGGAGGGGCCCTACGAGCAGTACTTC
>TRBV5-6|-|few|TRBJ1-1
CASSSLSPFMNTEAFF
TGTGCCAGCAGCAGCTTGTCCCCGTTCATGAACACTGAAGCTTTCTTT
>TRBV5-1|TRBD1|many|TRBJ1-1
CASSWGQFDTEAFF
TGCGCCAGCAGCTGGGGACAGTTCGACACTGAAGCTTTCTTT
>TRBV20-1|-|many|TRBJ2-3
CSANGVQTDTQYF
TGCAGTGCCAATGGGGTCCAGACAGATACGCAGTATTTT
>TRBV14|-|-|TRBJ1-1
CASSQGSDGSREAFF
TGTGCCAGCAGCCAAGGCAGCGACGGGAGCCGTGAAGCTTTCTTT
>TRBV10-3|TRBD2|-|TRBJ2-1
CVIRQRGATYNEQFF
TGTGTCATCAGACAGCGGGGGGCGACATACAATGAGCAGTTCTTC
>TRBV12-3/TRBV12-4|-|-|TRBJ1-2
CASSFGRDRSYGYTF
TGTGCCAGCAGTTTTGGCAGGGATCGTAGCTATGGCTACACCTTC
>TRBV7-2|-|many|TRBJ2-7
CASSFYAGEQYF
TGTGCCAGCAGCTTTTACGCGGGCGAGCAGTACTTC
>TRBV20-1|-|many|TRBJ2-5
CSARDPSRAGSFDQYF
TGCAGTGCTAGAGATCCCTCTCGGGCAGGCTCTTTCGACCAGTACTTC
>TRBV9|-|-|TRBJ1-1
CASRAETNTEAFF
TGTGCCAGCCGGGCAGAAACTAACACTGAAGCTTTCTTT
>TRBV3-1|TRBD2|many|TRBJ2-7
CASSQDQRAGGPPSYEQYF
TGTGCCAGCAGCCAAGATCAGAGAGCGGGGGGGCCTCCTTCCTACGAGCAGTACTTC
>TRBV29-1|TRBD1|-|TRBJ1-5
CSVATGTGDQPQHF
TGCAGCGTTGCTACCGGGACAGGGGATCAGCCCCAGCATTTT
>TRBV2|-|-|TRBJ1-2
CASRDDSSGIGYTF
TGTGCCAGCAGGGACGACAGCTCAGGGATCGGCTACACCTTC
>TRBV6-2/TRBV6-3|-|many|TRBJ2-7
CASRRTGTGSYEQYF
TGTGCCAGCAGGCGAACCGGGACGGGCTCCTACGAGCAGTACTTC
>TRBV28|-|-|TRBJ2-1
CASSFRSGRRNEQFF
TGTGCCAGCAGTTTTAGGTCCGGTCGTCGGAATGAGCAGTTCTTC
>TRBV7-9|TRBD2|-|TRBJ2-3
CASTGTSGSGLSDTQYF
TGTGCCAGCACCGGGACTAGCGGGAGCGGGTTATCAGATACGCAGTATTTT
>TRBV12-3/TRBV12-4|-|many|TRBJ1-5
CASSHSGEGNQPQHF
TGTGCCAGCAGTCATTCAGGGGAAGGCAATCAGCCCCAGCATTTT
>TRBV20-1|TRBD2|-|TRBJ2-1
CSATPWRGDGYNEQFF
TGCAGTGCTACCCCTTGGCGGGGGGATGGCTACAATGAGCAGTTCTTC
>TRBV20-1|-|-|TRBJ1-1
CSARGSGPTTEAFF
TGCAGTGCTAGAGGGTCCGGGCCGACGACTGAAGCTTTCTTT
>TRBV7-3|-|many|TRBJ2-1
CASSLRTSDGHNEQFF
TGTGCCAGCAGCTTAAGGACCTCAGACGGCCACAATGAGCAGTTCTTC